Each of the 7 T cell receptor beta chains below was sequenced from the same sample in a study of OX40 agonist ivuxolimab in advanced cancers. Receptor amplification or capture employed the immunoSEQ multiplex PCR assay. What TCRdb holds here is the immuneACCESS table cut down to in-frame rearrangements. Part of the clones is not present; checked against another copy, under half of the missing clones reflect an unresolved V gene, and the others are unexplained. The sample table lists 66,000 or so clones, approximately 86% of them with a count of one. Approximately 2% of the sample lies in the top ten. The sample here was CD4+ or CD8+ T cells sorted from blood, taken in a trial of the OX40 agonist ivuxolimab. These receptors came from an adult with an advanced solid tumor such as melanoma, head and neck, liver or kidney cancer.

The genes are TRBV5-1 and TRBJ2-1, with 11 bases fitting TRBD2. The CDR3 loop spans 14 amino acids. The J segment lost 8 bases and the V segment lost 5 bases, leaving 6 bases of the junction unmatched. Germline CDR1 SGHRS, CDR2 YFSETQ. The CDR3 spells CASRLGLAGDEQFF. The CDR3 DNA is TGCGCCAGCAGACTAGGACTAGCGGGTGATGAGCAGTTCTTC. Full variable domain (remainder filled in from reference TRBV5-1 and TRBJ2-1): KAGVTQTPRYLIKTRGQQVTLSCSPISGHRSVSWYQQTPGQGLQFLFEYFSETQRNKGNFPGRFSGRQFSNSRSEMNVSTLELGDSALYLCASRLGLAGDEQFFGPGTRLTVL.

As for this clone: Compared with germline, one end of the junction differs, possibly owing to a read error. In the same sample, other DNA sequences code for this CDR3. CDR3 region: CASSQGGSPYEQYF. The CDR3 region has the DNA TGTGCCAGCAGCCAGGGGGGCAGCCCCTATGAGCAGTACTTC. The gene calls are TRBV11-2 and TRBJ2-7; tentatively, D is TRBD1 (7 bases). Germline CDR1 is SGHAT and CDR2 is FQNNGV. The CDR3 covers 14 residues.

Here the CDR3 DNA reads TGTGCCAGCAGCTTAGATGGGGGCAGGGGTGCAGAAGCTTTCTTT. Protein: CASSLDGGRGAEAFF. The rearrangement links TRBV11-2 to TRBJ1-1; D possibly corresponds to TRBD1 (6 bases). Germline CDR1 and CDR2: SGHAT and FQNNGV. The CDR3 loop spans 15 amino acids. Trimming shortened V by 0 bases and J by 8 bases, and 16 bases separated the two germline ends.

J is TRBJ1-1 and V is TRBV6-4; D remains ambiguous. CDR3 size: 13 residues. Per the germline V gene, CDR1 is MRHNA and CDR2 is SNTAGT. Trimming took 5 bases from V and 5 from J, leaving 12 bases between them. CDR3 region: CASSIAPATEAFF. The CDR3 nucleotides read TGTGCCAGCAGTATCGCTCCGGCGACTGAAGCTTTCTTT.

The chain carries TRBV27 and TRBJ1-1; TRBD1 agrees at 8 bases. This CDR3 is 15 amino acids long. Germline CDR1 is MNHEY and CDR2 is SMNVEV (reference sequence). The V segment lost 8 bases and the J segment 1 base; nucleotides outside the gene matches: 9. The CDR3 DNA reads as TGTGCCAGCTCTAAGTCAGGGGGCGCGAACACTGAAGCTTTCTTT. It is translated as CASSKSGGANTEAFF.

J is TRBJ2-7 and V is TRBV5-5; 7 bases align to TRBD1. Unmatched junction bases numbered 7, after V lost 4 bases and J lost 0 bases. This CDR3 is 15 amino acids long. In germline, CDR1 is SGHKS, CDR2 YYEKEE (reference sequence). CDR3 sequence: CASSLDRVLSYEQYF. The CDR3 DNA is TGTGCCAGCAGCCTCGACAGGGTACTCTCCTACGAGCAGTACTTC.

This clone was counted once. CDR3 in amino acids: CASSLGAGARNRNEQFF. The CDR3 nucleotides read TGTGCCAGCAGCTTGGGGGCTGGGGCCCGCAATAGGAATGAGCAGTTCTTC. This chain joins TRBV7-9 and TRBJ2-1, with D tentatively TRBD1 (6 bases). CDR1 is SEHNR, CDR2 FQNEAQ, per germline (reference sequence). This CDR3 comprises 17 residues. V lost 3 bases, J lost 7 bases, and 22 bases lay in between.